The present entry profiles one T cell receptor (beta chain) with its context. TCRdb re-derived calls from the RT-PCR reads in MiXCR, one entry per CDR3 protein. The table has about 39,000 distinct CDR3 sequences, about 31% seen once. The source of the sample is a study of patients and donors after allogeneic stem cell transplantation. Deletions cut 5 bases from V and 3 bases from J, with 14 bases between. In germline, CDR1 is MDHEN, CDR2 SYDVKM. CDR3 length: 14 amino acids. This TCR was sampled from a human donor who was either an allogeneic HSCT recipient or a stem cell or donor lymphocyte infusion donor (not recorded which). It is not recorded whose cells these are; they may come from a transplant donor. What was sequenced was blood, either unsorted or a sorted T cell fraction (not recorded which). V usage is TRBV28 and J usage is TRBJ2-7; unclear D gene. Here the CDR3 DNA reads TGTGCCAGCAGTCGGAGCGCCGGCTTCTACGAGCAGTACTTC. Its translation: CASSRSAGFYEQYF. The full variable domain, its missing parts supplied by reference TRBV28 and TRBJ2-7, is DVKVTQSSRYLVKRTGEKVFLECVQDMDHENMFWYRQDPGLGLRLIYFSYDVKMKEKGDIPEGYSVSREKKERFSLILESASTNQTSMYLCASSRSAGFYEQYFGPGTRLTVT.